This record looks at one T cell receptor (beta chain) sequence and its context. Its antigen is not identified. The data belong to a study of T cell responses to AZD1222 COVID-19 vaccine. TCRdb keeps only in-frame clones here, not all; method: immunoSEQ multiplex PCR. This table holds 170,000 or so clones, 80% to 95% found once. Findings and caveats of the study: Nearly half of the spike-specific TCRs reportedly recognize variant regions that carry no mutations. The donor group comprised mostly white British people and more females; the analysis possibly underestimated clonal diversity. Seropositivity was recorded at baseline in only 6 or 7 AZD1222 recipients.

Trimming removed 2 bases from V and 3 bases from J, with 10 bases in between. The germline gives CDR1 ENHRY, CDR2 SYGVKD. The CDR3 is 14 amino acids. The chain joins TRBV10-3 to TRBJ1-2; perhaps TRBD1 as D (5 bases). Sequences were derived from peripheral blood, sampled 28 days after the second dose of the MenACWY control vaccine. The sequence came from an adult who received the MenACWY meningococcal vaccine as a control. The CDR3 is CAISEGGMDYGYTF. The CDR3 nucleotides are TGTGCCATCAGTGAGGGGGGGATGGACTATGGCTACACCTTC.